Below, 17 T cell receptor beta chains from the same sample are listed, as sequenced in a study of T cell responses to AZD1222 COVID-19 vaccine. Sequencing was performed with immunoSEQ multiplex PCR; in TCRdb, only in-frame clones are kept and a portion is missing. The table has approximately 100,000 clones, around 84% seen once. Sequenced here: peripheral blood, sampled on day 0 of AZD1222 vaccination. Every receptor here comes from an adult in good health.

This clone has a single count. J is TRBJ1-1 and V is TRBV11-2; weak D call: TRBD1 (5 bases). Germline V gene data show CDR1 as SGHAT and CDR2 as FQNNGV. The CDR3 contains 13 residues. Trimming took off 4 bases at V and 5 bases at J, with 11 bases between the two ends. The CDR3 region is CASSSEEGTEAFF. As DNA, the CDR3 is TGTGCCAGCAGCTCCGAAGAGGGGACTGAAGCTTTCTTT.

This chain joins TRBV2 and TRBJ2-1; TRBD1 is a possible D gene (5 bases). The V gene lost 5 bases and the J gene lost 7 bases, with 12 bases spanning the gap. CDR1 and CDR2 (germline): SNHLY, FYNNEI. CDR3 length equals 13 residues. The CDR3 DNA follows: TGTGCCAGCAGTCTCGCAGGGCAAAATGAGCAGTTCTTC. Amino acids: CASSLAGQNEQFF.

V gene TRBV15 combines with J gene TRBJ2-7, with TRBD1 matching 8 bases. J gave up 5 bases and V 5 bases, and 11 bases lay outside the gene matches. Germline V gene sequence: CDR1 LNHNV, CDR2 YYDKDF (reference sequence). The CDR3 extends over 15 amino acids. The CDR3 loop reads CATSPRRQGADEQYF. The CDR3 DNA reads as TGTGCCACCAGCCCCCGACGTCAGGGGGCGGACGAGCAGTACTTC.

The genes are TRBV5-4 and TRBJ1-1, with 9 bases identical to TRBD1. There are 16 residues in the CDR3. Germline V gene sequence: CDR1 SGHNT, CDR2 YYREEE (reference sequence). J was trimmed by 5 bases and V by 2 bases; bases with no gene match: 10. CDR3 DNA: TGTGCCAGCAGCTTTAGTGTTGGACAGGGGCATACTGAAGCTTTCTTT. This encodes CASSFSVGQGHTEAFF.

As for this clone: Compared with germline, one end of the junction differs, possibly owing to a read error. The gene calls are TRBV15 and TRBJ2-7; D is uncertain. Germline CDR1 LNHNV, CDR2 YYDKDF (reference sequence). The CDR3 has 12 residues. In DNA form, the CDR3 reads TGTGCCACCAGCAGAGATCGGGCTCCACGTCTCTTC. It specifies CATSRDRAPRLF.

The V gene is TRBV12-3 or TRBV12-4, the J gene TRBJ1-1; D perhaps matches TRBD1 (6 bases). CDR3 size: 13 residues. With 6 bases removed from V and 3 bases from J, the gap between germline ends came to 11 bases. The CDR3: CASRFGQHTEAFF. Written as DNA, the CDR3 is TGTGCCAGCAGATTTGGACAGCACACTGAAGCTTTCTTT.

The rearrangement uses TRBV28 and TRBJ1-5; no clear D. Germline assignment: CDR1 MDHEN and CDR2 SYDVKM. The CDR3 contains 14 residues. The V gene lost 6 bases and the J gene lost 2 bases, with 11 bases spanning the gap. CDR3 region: CASRYFTGNQPQHF. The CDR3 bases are TGTGCCAGCAGGTACTTCACTGGCAATCAGCCCCAGCATTTT.

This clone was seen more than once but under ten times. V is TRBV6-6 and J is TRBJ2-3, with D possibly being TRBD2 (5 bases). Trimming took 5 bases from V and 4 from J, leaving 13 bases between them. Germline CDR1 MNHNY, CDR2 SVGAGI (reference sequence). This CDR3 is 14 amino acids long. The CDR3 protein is CASSPQRRPDTQYF. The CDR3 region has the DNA TGTGCCAGCAGTCCCCAGCGGCGACCAGATACGCAGTATTTT.

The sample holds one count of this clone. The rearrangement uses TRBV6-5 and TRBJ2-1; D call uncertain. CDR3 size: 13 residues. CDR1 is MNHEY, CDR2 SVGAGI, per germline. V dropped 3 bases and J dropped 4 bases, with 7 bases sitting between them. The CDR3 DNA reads TGTGCCAGCAGTTATTCAGCTTACAATGAGCAGTTCTTC. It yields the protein CASSYSAYNEQFF.

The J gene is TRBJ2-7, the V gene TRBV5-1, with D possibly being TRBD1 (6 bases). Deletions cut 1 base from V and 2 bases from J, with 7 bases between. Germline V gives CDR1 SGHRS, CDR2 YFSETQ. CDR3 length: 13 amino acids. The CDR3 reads CASSLWTAYEQYF. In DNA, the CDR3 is TGCGCCAGCAGCTTGTGGACAGCCTACGAGCAGTACTTC.

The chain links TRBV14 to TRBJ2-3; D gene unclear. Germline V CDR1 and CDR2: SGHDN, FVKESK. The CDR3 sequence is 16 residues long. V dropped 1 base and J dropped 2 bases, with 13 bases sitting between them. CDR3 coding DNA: TGTGCCAGCAGCCAAGGCCTGACCCCGGTCACAGATACGCAGTATTTT. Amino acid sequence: CASSQGLTPVTDTQYF.

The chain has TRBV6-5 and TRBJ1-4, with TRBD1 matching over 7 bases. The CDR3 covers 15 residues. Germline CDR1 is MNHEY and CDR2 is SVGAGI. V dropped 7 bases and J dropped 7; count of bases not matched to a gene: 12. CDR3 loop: CASNRNRGAGEKLFF. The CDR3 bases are TGTGCCAGCAATCGAAACAGGGGCGCAGGTGAAAAACTGTTTTTT.

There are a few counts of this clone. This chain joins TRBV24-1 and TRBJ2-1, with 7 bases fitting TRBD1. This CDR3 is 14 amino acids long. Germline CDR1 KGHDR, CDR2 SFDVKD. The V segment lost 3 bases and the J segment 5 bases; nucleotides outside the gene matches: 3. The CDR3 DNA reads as TGTGCCACCAGTGATCCCAGGGGGAACAATGAGCAGTTCTTC. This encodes CATSDPRGNNEQFF.

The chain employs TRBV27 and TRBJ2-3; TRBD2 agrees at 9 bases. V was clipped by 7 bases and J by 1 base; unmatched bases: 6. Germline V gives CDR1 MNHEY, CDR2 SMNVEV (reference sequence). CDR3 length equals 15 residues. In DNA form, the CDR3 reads TGTGCCAGCATTCATAGCGGGAGAGGCACAGATACGCAGTATTTT. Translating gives CASIHSGRGTDTQYF.

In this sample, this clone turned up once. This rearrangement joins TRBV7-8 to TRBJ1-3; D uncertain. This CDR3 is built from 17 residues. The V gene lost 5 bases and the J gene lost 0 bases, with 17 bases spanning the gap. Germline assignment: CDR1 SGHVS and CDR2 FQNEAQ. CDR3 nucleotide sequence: TGTGCCAGCAGCGTCCAAAGGGTGCCCAACTCTGGAAACACCATATATTTT. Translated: CASSVQRVPNSGNTIYF. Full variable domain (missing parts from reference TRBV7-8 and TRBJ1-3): GAGVSQSPRYKVAKRGQDVALRCDPISGHVSLFWYQQALGQGPEFLTYFQNEAQLDKSGLPSDRFFAERPEGSVSTLKIQRTQQEDSAVYLCASSVQRVPNSGNTIYFGEGSWLTVV.

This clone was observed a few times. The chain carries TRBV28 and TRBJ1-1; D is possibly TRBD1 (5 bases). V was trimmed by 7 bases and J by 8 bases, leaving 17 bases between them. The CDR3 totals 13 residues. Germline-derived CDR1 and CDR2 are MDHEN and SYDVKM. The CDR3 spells CASNLGRKREAFF. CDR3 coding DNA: TGTGCCAGCAATCTGGGGCGAAAAAGAGAAGCTTTCTTT. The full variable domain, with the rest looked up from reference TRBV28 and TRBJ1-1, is DVKVTQSSRYLVKRTGEKVFLECVQDMDHENMFWYRQDPGLGLRLIYFSYDVKMKEKGDIPEGYSVSREKKERFSLILESASTNQTSMYLCASNLGRKREAFFGQGTRLTVV.

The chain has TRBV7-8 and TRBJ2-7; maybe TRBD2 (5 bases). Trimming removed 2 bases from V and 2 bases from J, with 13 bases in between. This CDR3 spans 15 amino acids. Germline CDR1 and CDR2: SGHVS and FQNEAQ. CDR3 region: CASSLRRASPYEQYF. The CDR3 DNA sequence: TGTGCCAGCAGCTTAAGGCGGGCCTCCCCCTACGAGCAGTACTTC.